Described below is a single T cell receptor beta chain sequence and its context. Antigen unknown. The donors were part of the validation cohort, which consisted of more than 90 subjects and was separate from the first cohort of 666 subjects. This sample was taken from a study of cytomegalovirus exposure and HLA in healthy donors. Whole-study results and caveats: The study designated roughly 160 TCR beta chains cytomegalovirus-associated.

Using immunoSEQ multiplex PCR, the repertoire was profiled, and TCRdb retains in-frame clones only, with some absent. The sample has about 260,000 clones, 80% to 95% seen once. The ends lost 0 bases at V and 6 bases at J; junction bases unmatched: 5. The CDR3 is 15 amino acids. Per the germline V gene, CDR1 is SGDLS and CDR2 is YYNGEE. This sequence was found in a woman between 25 and 40 years old in good health and CMV-seronegative. V gene TRBV9 combines with J gene TRBJ2-2; 7 nucleotides agree with TRBD2. Material for sequencing was PBMCs. CDR3 region: CASSVASGIAGELFF. The CDR3 DNA reads TGTGCCAGCAGCGTAGCTAGCGGTATCGCCGGGGAGCTGTTTTTT.